The T cell receptor (beta chain) described here comes from a study of CD8+ T cells in alopecia areata. Across the study: Treated patients received oral tofacitinib, 5 to 10 mg twice daily.

RNA extraction and reverse transcription yielded cDNA as sequencing template. The method was immunoSEQ multiplex PCR; TCRdb's version includes in-frame clones alone and lacks a portion of them. The sample contains 90,000 to 150,000 clones, around 53% of which appear only once. The treatment was: oral pan-JAK inhibitor, 5-10 mg twice daily. This clone was seen only a few times. Its specificity is not known. Notes on the study in general: Scalp and blood samples kept many expanded lesional clones throughout tofacitinib. Relative to mice, TCR sharing across patients was less clear, a difference possibly HLA-related.

The clonotype comes from a human donor with alopecia areata. The sequences come from CD4+ T cells sorted from blood, collected at week 4, from a patient treated with tofacitinib.

This CDR3 reads CSVEVQGRGGYTF. CDR3 DNA sequence: TGCAGCGTTGAAGTCCAGGGGCGCGGGGGCTACACCTTC. The V call is TRBV29-1, the J call TRBJ1-2, with D tentatively TRBD1 (6 bases). Germline V CDR1 and CDR2: SQVTM, ANQGSEA. The V and J ends lost 1 base and 8 bases respectively, with 14 bases between them. This CDR3 has 13 residues.